This T cell receptor (beta chain) was observed in a study of shared clonotypes between healthy human individuals. For the study at large: Per donor, CD8 memory used one plate, CD8 naive used two, CD4 memory used three and CD4 naive used three. Study-level results: Donor scarcity curtailed the genetic and exposure-history diversity represented herein. Specimens sampled were limited to blood, with tissue repertoires likely differing.

The table came from immunoSEQ multiplex PCR; TCRdb's copy has only in-frame clones and leaves some out. The sample has about 1.1 million clones; more than 75% are singletons. On this clone: Its antigen is currently unknown.

What was sequenced was memory CD4+ T cells from PBMCs. The subset denotes: CD45RA-negative fraction. This TCR came from a young man in good health. Some clones in this sample may be carry-over from other donors' samples.

The CDR3 DNA reads as TGTGCCAGCAGCGTAGGATCAACTGGGGAGACCCAGTACTTC. Protein sequence: CASSVGSTGETQYF. V gene TRBV9 combines with J gene TRBJ2-5; D not resolved. The CDR3 contains 14 residues. Germline V CDR1 and CDR2: SGDLS, YYNGEE. V dropped 0 bases and J dropped 5 bases, with 11 bases sitting between them.